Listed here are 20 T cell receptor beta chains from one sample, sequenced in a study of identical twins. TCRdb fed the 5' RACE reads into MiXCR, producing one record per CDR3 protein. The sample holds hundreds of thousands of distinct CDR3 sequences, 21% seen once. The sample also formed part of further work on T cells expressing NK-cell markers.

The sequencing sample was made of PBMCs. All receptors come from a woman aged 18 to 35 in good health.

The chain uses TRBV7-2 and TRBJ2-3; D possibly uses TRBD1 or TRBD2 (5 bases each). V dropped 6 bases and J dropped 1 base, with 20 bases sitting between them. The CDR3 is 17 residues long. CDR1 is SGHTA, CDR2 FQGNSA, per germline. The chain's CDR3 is CASSPRGAWRGTDTQYF. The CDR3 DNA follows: TGTGCCAGCAGTCCTAGAGGGGCCTGGCGGGGCACAGATACGCAGTATTTT.

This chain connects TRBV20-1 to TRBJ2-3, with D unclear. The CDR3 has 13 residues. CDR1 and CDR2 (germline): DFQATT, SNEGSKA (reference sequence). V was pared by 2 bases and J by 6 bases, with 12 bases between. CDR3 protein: CSARSPQRDTQYF. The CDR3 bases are TGCAGTGCTAGATCTCCCCAAAGGGATACGCAGTATTTT.

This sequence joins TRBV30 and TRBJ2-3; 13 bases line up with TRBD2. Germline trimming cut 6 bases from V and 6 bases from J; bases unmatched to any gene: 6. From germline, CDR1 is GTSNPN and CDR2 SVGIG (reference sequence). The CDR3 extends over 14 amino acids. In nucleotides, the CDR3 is TGTGCCTGCCAGGGACTAGCGGGACAGGATACGCAGTATTTT. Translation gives CACQGLAGQDTQYF.

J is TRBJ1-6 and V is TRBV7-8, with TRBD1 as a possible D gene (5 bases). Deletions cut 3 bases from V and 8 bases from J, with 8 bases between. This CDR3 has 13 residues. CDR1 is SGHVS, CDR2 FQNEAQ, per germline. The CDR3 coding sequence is TGTGCCAGCAGCTTTGACAGATATTCACCCCTCCACTTT. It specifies CASSFDRYSPLHF.

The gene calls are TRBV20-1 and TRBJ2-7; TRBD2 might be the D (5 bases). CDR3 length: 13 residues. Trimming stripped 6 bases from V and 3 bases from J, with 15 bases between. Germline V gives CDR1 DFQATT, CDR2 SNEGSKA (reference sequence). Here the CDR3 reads CSAPSRTDYEQYF. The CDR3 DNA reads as TGCAGTGCCCCTAGCAGGACTGACTACGAGCAGTACTTC.

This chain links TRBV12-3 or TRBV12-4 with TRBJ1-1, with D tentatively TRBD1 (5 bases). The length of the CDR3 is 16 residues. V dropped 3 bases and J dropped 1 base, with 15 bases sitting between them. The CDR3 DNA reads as TGTGCCAGCAGTTTTCGGGCAGGGTCGAAGAACACTGAAGCTTTCTTT. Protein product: CASSFRAGSKNTEAFF.

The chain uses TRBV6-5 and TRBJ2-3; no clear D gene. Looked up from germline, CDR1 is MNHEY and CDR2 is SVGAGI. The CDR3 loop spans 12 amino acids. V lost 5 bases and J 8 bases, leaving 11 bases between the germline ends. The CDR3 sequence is CASSGISGTQYF. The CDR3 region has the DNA TGTGCCAGCAGTGGAATATCCGGTACGCAGTATTTT.

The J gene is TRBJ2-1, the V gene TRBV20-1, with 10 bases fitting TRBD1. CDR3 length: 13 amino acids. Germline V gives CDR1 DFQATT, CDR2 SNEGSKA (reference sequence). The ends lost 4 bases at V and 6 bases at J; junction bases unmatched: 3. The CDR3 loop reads CSATRDRGNEQFF. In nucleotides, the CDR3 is TGCAGTGCTACCCGGGACAGGGGCAATGAGCAGTTCTTC.

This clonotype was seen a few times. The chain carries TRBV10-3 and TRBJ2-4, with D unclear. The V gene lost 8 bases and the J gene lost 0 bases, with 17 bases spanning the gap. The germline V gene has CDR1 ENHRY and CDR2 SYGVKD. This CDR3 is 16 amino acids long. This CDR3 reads CAISSGPDLAKNIQYF. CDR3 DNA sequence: TGTGCCATCTCCTCCGGGCCCGATCTAGCCAAAAACATTCAGTACTTC.

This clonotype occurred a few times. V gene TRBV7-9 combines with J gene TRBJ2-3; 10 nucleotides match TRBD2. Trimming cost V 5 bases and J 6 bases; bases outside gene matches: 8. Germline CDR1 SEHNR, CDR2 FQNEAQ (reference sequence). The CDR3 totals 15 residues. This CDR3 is CASSPRGTSDDTQYF. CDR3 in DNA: TGTGCCAGCAGCCCCCGGGGGACTAGCGATGATACGCAGTATTTT.

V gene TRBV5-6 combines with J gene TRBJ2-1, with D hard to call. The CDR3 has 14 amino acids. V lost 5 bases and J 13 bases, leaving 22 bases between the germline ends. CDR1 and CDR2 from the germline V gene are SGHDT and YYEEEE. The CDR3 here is CASSPLSGPSPQFF. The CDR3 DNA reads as TGTGCCAGCAGTCCCCTCTCGGGCCCATCGCCCCAGTTCTTC. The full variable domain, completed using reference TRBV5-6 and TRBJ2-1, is DAGVTQSPTHLIKTRGQQVTLRCSPKSGHDTVSWYQQALGQGPQFIFQYYEEEERQRGNFPDRFSGHQFPNYSSELNVNALLLGDSALYLCASSPLSGPSPQFFGPGTRLTVL.

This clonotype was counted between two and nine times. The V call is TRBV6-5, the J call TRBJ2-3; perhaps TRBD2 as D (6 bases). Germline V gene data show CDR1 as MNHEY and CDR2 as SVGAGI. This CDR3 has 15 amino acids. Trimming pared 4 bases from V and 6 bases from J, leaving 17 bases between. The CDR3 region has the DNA TGTGCCAGCAGTTTCCCACGGGGGATCTCCGATACGCAGTATTTT. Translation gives CASSFPRGISDTQYF.

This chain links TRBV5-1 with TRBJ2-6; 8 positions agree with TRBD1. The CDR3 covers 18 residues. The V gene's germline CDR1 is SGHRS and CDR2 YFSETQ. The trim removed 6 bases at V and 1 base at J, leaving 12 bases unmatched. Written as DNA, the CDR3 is TGCGCCAGCAAAATCATCGGGACAGGTCCGTCTGGGGCCAACGTCCTGACTTTC. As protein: CASKIIGTGPSGANVLTF.

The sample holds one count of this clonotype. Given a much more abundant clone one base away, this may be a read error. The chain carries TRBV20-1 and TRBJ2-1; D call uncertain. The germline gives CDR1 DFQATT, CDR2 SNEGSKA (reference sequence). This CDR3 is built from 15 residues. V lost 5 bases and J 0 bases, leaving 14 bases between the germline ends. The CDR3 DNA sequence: TGCAGTGCTTGGAACGGGCAGAGCTCCTACAATGAGCAGTTCTTC. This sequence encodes CSAWNGQSSYNEQFF.

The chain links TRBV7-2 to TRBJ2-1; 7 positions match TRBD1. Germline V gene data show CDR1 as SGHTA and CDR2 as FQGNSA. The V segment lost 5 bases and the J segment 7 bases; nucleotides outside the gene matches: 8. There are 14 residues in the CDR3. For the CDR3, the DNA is TGTGCCAGCAGCGATAGTGGGACAGCGAATGAGCAGTTCTTC. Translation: CASSDSGTANEQFF.

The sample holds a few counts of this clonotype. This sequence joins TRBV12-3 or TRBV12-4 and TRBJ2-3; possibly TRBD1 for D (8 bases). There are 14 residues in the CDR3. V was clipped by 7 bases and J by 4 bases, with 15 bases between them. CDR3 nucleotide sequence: TGTGCCAGCAAAACAGGGGGGGCCTCAGATACGCAGTATTTT. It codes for CASKTGGASDTQYF.

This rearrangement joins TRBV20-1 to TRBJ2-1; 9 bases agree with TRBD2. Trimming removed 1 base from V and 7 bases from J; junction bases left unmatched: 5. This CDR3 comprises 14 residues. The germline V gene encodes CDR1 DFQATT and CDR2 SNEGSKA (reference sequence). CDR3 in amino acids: CSARGQRGVNEQFF. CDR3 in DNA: TGCAGTGCTAGAGGCCAGCGGGGGGTGAATGAGCAGTTCTTC.

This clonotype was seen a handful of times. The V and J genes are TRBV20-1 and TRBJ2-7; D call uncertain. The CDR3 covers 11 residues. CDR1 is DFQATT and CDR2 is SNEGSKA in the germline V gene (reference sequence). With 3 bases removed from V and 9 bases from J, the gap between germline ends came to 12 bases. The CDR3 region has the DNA TGCAGTGCTAGTGAGGTGTGGGGGCAGTACTTC. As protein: CSASEVWGQYF.

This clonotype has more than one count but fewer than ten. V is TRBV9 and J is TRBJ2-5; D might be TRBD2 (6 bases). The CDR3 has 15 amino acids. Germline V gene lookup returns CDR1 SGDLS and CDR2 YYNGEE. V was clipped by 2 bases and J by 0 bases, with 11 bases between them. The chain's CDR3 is CASSVSGSDQETQYF. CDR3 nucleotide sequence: TGTGCCAGCAGCGTCAGCGGGTCCGACCAAGAGACCCAGTACTTC.

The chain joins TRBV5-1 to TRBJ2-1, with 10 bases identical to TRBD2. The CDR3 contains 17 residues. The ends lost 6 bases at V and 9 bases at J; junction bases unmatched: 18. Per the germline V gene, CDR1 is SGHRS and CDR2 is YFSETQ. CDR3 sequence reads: CASTLDGLAGVFGEQFF. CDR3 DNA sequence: TGCGCCAGCACCCTGGACGGGCTAGCGGGAGTATTCGGTGAGCAGTTCTTC.